The 8 T cell receptor beta chains in this list originate from one sample, sequenced in a study of shared clonotypes between healthy human individuals. Sequencing used immunoSEQ multiplex PCR; TCRdb keeps in-frame clones, though not all of them. The sample has fewer than 2.5 million clones; roughly 93% are singletons. Sequencing used naive CD4+ T cells from PBMCs. The subset: CD45RA+ positively selected. The source of these receptors is a man aged 18 to 30 in good health. Some clones in this sample may be carry-over from other donors' samples.

The V and J genes are TRBV29-1 and TRBJ2-2; D unclear. Looked up from germline, CDR1 is SQVTM and CDR2 is ANQGSEA. Trimming took off 6 bases at V and 3 bases at J, with 17 bases between the two ends. The CDR3 length is 15 residues. CDR3 residues: CSVSVGSWYTGELFF. The CDR3 nucleotides read TGCAGCGTCTCCGTGGGGTCCTGGTACACCGGGGAGCTGTTTTTT.

The sample holds a few counts of this clone. The J gene is TRBJ1-1, the V gene TRBV9, with 8 bases matching TRBD1. Germline V lookup: CDR1 SGDLS, CDR2 YYNGEE. Unmatched junction bases numbered 14, after V lost 3 bases and J lost 1 base. The CDR3 runs 18 residues. The CDR3 DNA reads as TGTGCCAGCAGCGCTGACAGGGGTTTGAGGGGTTCGAACACTGAAGCTTTCTTT. It yields the protein CASSADRGLRGSNTEAFF.

The chain joins TRBV6-1 to TRBJ2-3; D not certain. This CDR3 has 16 residues. V was pared by 4 bases and J by 5 bases, with 19 bases between. CDR1 is MNHNS and CDR2 is SASEGT in the germline V gene. CDR3 sequence reads: CASSAQARLGGDTQYF. CDR3 DNA sequence: TGTGCCAGCAGTGCCCAGGCCCGTTTGGGTGGAGATACGCAGTATTTT.

Turning to this clone: Compared with germline, one end of the junction differs, possibly owing to a read error. The same CDR3 is also encoded by other DNA sequences in this sample. This chain connects TRBV10-3 to TRBJ2-3, with D perhaps given as TRBD1 or TRBD2 (6 bases each). Germline V gene sequence: CDR1 ENHRY, CDR2 SYGVKD. This CDR3 has 14 amino acids. The CDR3 DNA reads as TGCGCCATCAGTGACTCGGGGGCGGTAGATACGCAGTATTTT. It yields the protein CAISDSGAVDTQYF.

This clone was picked up one time. V and J are TRBV5-6 and TRBJ2-5; the D call may be TRBD1 or TRBD2 (5 bases each). Germline-derived CDR1 and CDR2 are SGHDT and YYEEEE. This CDR3 is built from 17 residues. Deletions cut 0 bases from V and 6 bases from J, with 21 bases between. CDR3 sequence reads: CASSLAQSGPTRQTQYF. In DNA, the CDR3 is TGTGCCAGCAGCTTGGCGCAATCGGGACCCACCCGTCAGACCCAGTACTTC.

The V gene is TRBV5-6, the J gene TRBJ1-1; unclear D gene. From germline, CDR1 is SGHDT and CDR2 YYEEEE. The V gene lost 1 base and the J gene lost 0 bases, with 4 bases spanning the gap. This CDR3 contains 13 residues. The CDR3 protein is CASSLQLNTEAFF. Written as DNA, the CDR3 is TGTGCCAGCAGCTTGCAGCTGAACACTGAAGCTTTCTTT.

The chain uses TRBV7-2 and TRBJ2-5; 9 bases align to TRBD1. CDR1 and CDR2 from the germline V gene are SGHTA and FQGNSA. The CDR3 sequence is 14 residues long. V lost 5 bases, J lost 5 bases, and 6 bases stayed unmatched. The CDR3, as DNA: TGTGCCAGCAGCGGCCGGACAGGGGTCGAGACCCAGTACTTC. It codes for CASSGRTGVETQYF.

Details on this clone: Its ends do not fully match the called genes, so a read error is possible. The chain employs TRBV11-3 and TRBJ2-7; 9 bases align to TRBD1. Germline V gives CDR1 SGHNT, CDR2 YENEEA. The CDR3 loop spans 13 amino acids. This CDR3 reads CASSLDRGNEQYF. As DNA, the CDR3 is TGTGCCAGCAGCCTAGACAGGGGGAACGAGCAGTACTTC.